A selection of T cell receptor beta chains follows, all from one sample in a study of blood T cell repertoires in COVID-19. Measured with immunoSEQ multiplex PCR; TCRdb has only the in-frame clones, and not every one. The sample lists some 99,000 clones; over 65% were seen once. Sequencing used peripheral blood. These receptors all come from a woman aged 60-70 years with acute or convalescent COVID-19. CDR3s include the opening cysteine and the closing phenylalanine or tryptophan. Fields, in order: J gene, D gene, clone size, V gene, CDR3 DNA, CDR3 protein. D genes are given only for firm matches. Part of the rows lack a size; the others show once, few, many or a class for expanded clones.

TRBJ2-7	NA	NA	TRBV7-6	TGTGCCAGCAGCTTGTCGGGTAGCGTGAGCTCCTACGAGCAGTACTTC	CASSLSGSVSSYEQYF
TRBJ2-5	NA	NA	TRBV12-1	TGTGCCAGCTTTGGGACTAGTCAATCGGAGACCCAGTACTTC	CASFGTSQSETQYF
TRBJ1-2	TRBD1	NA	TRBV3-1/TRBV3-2	TGTGCCAGCAGCCCGACAGGGGCGCGGGGCTACACCTTC	CASSPTGARGYTF
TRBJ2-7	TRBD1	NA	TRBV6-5	TGTGCCAGCAGCCGGGACAGAGGCGACGAGCAGTACTTC	CASSRDRGDEQYF
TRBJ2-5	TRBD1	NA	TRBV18	TGTGCCAGCTCACCAGTACAGGGGGCGGATGAGACCCAGTACTTC	CASSPVQGADETQYF
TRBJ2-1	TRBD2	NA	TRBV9	TGTGCCAGCGCACTTGGGACTAGCAGGAATGAGCAGTTCTTC	CASALGTSRNEQFF
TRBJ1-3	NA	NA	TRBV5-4	TGTGCCAGCAGCTCGTCCCGGGACTCTGGAAACACCATATATTTT	CASSSSRDSGNTIYF
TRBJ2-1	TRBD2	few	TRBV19	TGTGCCAGCCGGGGACTAGCGGGGGGACACACGGGTGAGCAGTTCTTC	CASRGLAGGHTGEQFF
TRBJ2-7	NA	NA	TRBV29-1	TGCAGCGCCGTCGACCCAGGGCTGGTCTACGAGCAGTACTTC	CSAVDPGLVYEQYF
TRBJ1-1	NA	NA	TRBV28	TGTGCCAGCAACGGAGGCCTGAACACTGAAGCTTTCTTT	CASNGGLNTEAFF
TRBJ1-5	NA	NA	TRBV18	TGTGCCAGCTCACTTACCGGAGGGACCGAGAATCAGCCCCAGCATTTT	CASSLTGGTENQPQHF
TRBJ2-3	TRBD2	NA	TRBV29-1	TGCAGCGTTGTCGGCGCTAGCGGGCACACAGATACGCAGTATTTT	CSVVGASGHTDTQYF
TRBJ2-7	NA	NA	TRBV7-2	TGTGCCAGCAGCTTATGGGGCAGGTCCGAGGAGCAGTACTTC	CASSLWGRSEEQYF
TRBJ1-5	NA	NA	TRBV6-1	TGTGCCAGCAGTGAGGTGACAGCAGGTCAGCCCCAGCATTTT	CASSEVTAGQPQHF
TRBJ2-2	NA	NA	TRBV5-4	TGTGCCAGCAGCTTGGGTGGGGGGTACACCGGGGAGCTGTTTTTT	CASSLGGGYTGELFF
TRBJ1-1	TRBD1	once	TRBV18	TGTGCCAGCCTTCCGGGACAGACCCTAGAAGCTTTCTTT	CASLPGQTLEAFF
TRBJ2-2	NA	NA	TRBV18	TGTGCCAGCTCACCTCCTAGTGGCCCGAACACCGGGGAGCTGTTTTTT	CASSPPSGPNTGELFF
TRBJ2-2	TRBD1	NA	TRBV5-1	TGCGCCAGCAGCCTACGACAGGGACCCACCGGGGAGCTGTTTTTT	CASSLRQGPTGELFF
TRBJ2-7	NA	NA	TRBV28	TGTGCCAGTGGAGGTTACGAGCAGTACTTC	CASGGYEQYF
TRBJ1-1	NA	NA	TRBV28	TGTGCCAGCAGTCGGCACAGGGACCTGCAGGCTGAAGCTTTCTTT	CASSRHRDLQAEAFF
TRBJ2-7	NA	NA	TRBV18	TGTGCCAGCTCACCACCAGTCGGGTCCCTTGACTTC	CASSPPVGSLDF
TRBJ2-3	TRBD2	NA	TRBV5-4	TGTGCCAGCAGCCTTAGCGGGACCGGGTATACGCAGTATTTT	CASSLSGTGYTQYF
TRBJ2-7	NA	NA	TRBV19	TGTGCCAGTAGTATCACAGCCAGGGTCTACGAGCAGTACTTC	CASSITARVYEQYF
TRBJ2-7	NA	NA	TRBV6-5	TGTGCCAGCAGTACCCTTCCGACAGGAGTGAACGAGCAGTACTTC	CASSTLPTGVNEQYF
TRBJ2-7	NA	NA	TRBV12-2	TGTGCAAGTCGTCCGACGGACTTATACGAGCAGTACTTC	CASRPTDLYEQYF
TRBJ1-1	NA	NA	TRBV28	TGTGCCAGCAGGCGGTCAATGAACACTGAAGCTTTCTTT	CASRRSMNTEAFF
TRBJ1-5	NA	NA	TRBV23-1	TGCGCCAGCAGTCTATTTATGGACAGACAAAATCAGCCCCAGCATTTT	CASSLFMDRQNQPQHF
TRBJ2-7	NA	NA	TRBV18	TGTGCCAGCTCGGCGACGGGAGTAACCTACGAGCAGTACTTC	CASSATGVTYEQYF
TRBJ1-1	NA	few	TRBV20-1	TGCAGTGCTAGTCGCCAGGGAGAAGCTTTCTTT	CSASRQGEAFF
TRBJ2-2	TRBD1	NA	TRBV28	TGTGCCAGCCGTACCACCGGGACAGCCGTCACCGGGGAGCTGTTTTTT	CASRTTGTAVTGELFF
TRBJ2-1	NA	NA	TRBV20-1	TGCAGTGCTAGTCTCGTAGACAATGAGCAGTTCTTC	CSASLVDNEQFF
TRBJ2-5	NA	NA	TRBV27	TGTGCCAGCAGTTTACAAACAGGCGCCAGCCAAGAGACCCAGTACTTC	CASSLQTGASQETQYF
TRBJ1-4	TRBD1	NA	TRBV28	TGTGCCGGTTCCGACAGGGGACGATCCGAAAAACTGTTTTTT	CAGSDRGRSEKLFF
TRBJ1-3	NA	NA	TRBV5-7	TGTGCCAGCAGCACCCAGACAGTAGCTGGAAACACCATATATTTT	CASSTQTVAGNTIYF
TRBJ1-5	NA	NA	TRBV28	TGTGCCAGCAGTCAGATCGGGACAACAAATCAGCCCCAGCATTTT	CASSQIGTTNQPQHF
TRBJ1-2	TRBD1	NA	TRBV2	TGTGCTAGCGCCGGACAGGGAGGTCCCTATAACTATGGCTACACCTTC	CASAGQGGPYNYGYTF
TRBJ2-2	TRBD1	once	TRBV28	TGTGCCAGCGACAGGGCGGGCACCGGGGAGCTGTTTTTT	CASDRAGTGELFF
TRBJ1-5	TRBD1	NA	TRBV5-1	TGCGCCAGCAGCTGGGGACAGGGCAATCAGCCCCAGCATTTT	CASSWGQGNQPQHF
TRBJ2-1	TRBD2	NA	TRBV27	TGTGCCAGCAGCCCCCAGCTGGGACTACCCAATGAGCAGTTCTTC	CASSPQLGLPNEQFF
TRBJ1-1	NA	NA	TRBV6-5	TGTGCCATCCCAGGCCCGGTCGGCACTGAAGCTTTCTTT	CAIPGPVGTEAFF
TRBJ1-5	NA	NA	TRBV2	TGTGTCAGCAGTGATTCAGGGATCGATCAGCCCCAGCATTTT	CVSSDSGIDQPQHF
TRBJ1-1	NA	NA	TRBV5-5	TGTGCCAGCGGTCTCGGGCGGGGGGTTGTAACTGAAGCTTTCTTT	CASGLGRGVVTEAFF
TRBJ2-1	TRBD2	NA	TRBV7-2	TGTGCCAGCAGCTTACAGAGCGGGGGGTACAATGAGCAGTTCTTC	CASSLQSGGYNEQFF
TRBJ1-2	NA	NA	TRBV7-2	TGTGCCAGCAGCTTCAGGGGTGAGAACTATGGCTACACCTTC	CASSFRGENYGYTF
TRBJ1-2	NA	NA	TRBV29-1	TGCAGCGTTGGTAGTTCAGGGGTTGGCTACACCTTC	CSVGSSGVGYTF
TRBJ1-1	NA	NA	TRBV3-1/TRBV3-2	TGTGCCAGCAGCCAAGAGAAGCGGGCCCATCGGGCTTTCTTT	CASSQEKRAHRAFF
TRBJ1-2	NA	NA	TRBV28	TGTGCCAGCAGTTTAGGGCCAGGGGTTCGAGATGGCTACACCTTC	CASSLGPGVRDGYTF
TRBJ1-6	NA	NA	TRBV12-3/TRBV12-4	TGTGCCAGCAGCCCCGAACGGGGACCCCTCCACTTT	CASSPERGPLHF
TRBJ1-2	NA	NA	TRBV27	TGTGCCAGCAGTTCTCTGGGGGCGCCGCGGGATGGCTACACCTTC	CASSSLGAPRDGYTF
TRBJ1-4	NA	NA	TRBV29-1	TGCAGCGTTGAGACGGTTAGGGAGGGTACGGAAAAACTGTTTTTT	CSVETVREGTEKLFF
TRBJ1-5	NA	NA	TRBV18	TGTGCCAGCTCCCCTTCGGGGCAGGGGCTTTTGGGGAATCAGCCCCAGCATTTT	CASSPSGQGLLGNQPQHF